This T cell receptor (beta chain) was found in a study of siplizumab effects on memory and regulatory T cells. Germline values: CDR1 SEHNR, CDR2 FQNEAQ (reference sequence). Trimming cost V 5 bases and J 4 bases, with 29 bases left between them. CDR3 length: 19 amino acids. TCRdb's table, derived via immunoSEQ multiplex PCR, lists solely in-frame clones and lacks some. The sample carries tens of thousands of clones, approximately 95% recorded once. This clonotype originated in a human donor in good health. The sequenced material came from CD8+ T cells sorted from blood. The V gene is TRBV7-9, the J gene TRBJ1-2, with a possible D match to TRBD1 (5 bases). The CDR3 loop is CASSLTPGSGGGTIYGYTF. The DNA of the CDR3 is TGTGCCAGCAGCCTGACCCCCGGTTCTGGGGGGGGGACCATCTATGGCTACACCTTC.